This TCR beta chain emerged from a study of beta chain features in type 1 diabetes. Study results and caveats: In every one of the four CD4+ subsets, TCRB CDR3s were moderately but significantly shorter in Type 1 diabetes patients.

J gave up 7 bases and V 0 bases, and 7 bases lay outside the gene matches. The germline V gene encodes CDR1 SNHLY and CDR2 FYNNEI. The CDR3 sequence is 16 residues long. Isolated RNA was reverse transcribed in full, so expressed TCRB transcripts were sequenced. Libraries were prepared by immunoSEQ multiplex PCR; TCRdb keeps only in-frame clonotypes and omits some of them. Among about 140,000 clones listed, 9% to 10% were seen once. This clone was observed a few times. Its matching antigen is unknown. The source material was central memory CD4+ T cells from blood. The chain employs TRBV2 and TRBJ1-4; 8 nucleotides match TRBD1. The TCR sequence derives from a woman between 40 and 50 years old in good health. In nucleotides, the CDR3 is TGTGCCAGCAGTGAAGCAAGAATACAGGGGGGTGAAAAACTGTTTTTT. Its protein product is CASSEARIQGGEKLFF.